Listed below are T cell receptor beta chains from one sample, sequenced in a study of shared clonotypes between healthy human individuals. TCRdb's table, derived via immunoSEQ multiplex PCR, lists solely in-frame clones and lacks some. This sample carries approximately 340,000 clones, around 74% of them seen once, and the ten largest clones take around a tenth. Sequenced: memory CD4+ T cells sorted from blood. These receptors were taken from a man in his thirties or forties in good health. The CDR3 runs from the conserved cysteine through the conserved F or W. Fields, in order: D gene, V gene, J gene, clone size, CDR3 DNA, CDR3 protein. A D gene is named only where the DNA matches it firmly. A clone size is listed for some rows: how often the clone was seen (once, few, many), or a class if it is expanded.

d_gene: TRBD2
v_gene: TRBV6-1
j_gene: TRBJ2-1
abundance: -
CDR3nt: TGTGCCAGCATACGAAGCGGGAGGGGGTACAATGAGCAGTTCTTC
CDR3aa: CASIRSGRGYNEQFF

d_gene: TRBD1
v_gene: TRBV5-4
j_gene: TRBJ1-2
abundance: few
CDR3nt: TGTGCCAGCAGAACCGGGGACAGGGTGAAGTATGGCTACACCTTC
CDR3aa: CASRTGDRVKYGYTF

d_gene: TRBD2
v_gene: TRBV7-6
j_gene: TRBJ2-1
abundance: -
CDR3nt: TGTGCCAGCAGCGCTCGGGAGGGGGCCTACAATGAGCAGTTCTTC
CDR3aa: CASSAREGAYNEQFF

d_gene: -
v_gene: TRBV28
j_gene: TRBJ1-1
abundance: -
CDR3nt: TGTGCCAGCAGTTTACTGGGCCCGAACACTGAAGCTTTCTTT
CDR3aa: CASSLLGPNTEAFF

d_gene: -
v_gene: TRBV15
j_gene: TRBJ1-1
abundance: few
CDR3nt: TGTGCCACCAGCAGAGTCGGAGGTACTGAAGCTTTCTTT
CDR3aa: CATSRVGGTEAFF

d_gene: -
v_gene: TRBV18
j_gene: TRBJ2-5
abundance: -
CDR3nt: TGTGCCAGCTCACGAAAAAAAGAGACCCAGTACTTC
CDR3aa: CASSRKKETQYF

d_gene: -
v_gene: TRBV6-1
j_gene: TRBJ2-3
abundance: -
CDR3nt: TGTGCCAGCAGTGAACAGCCCCCAGGGACCAGGGATACGCAGTATTTT
CDR3aa: CASSEQPPGTRDTQYF

d_gene: -
v_gene: TRBV5-6
j_gene: TRBJ1-6
abundance: many
CDR3nt: TGTGCCAGCAGCTTCAAAGGACAGACTAGCTCCTATAATTCACCCCTCCACTTT
CDR3aa: CASSFKGQTSSYNSPLHF

d_gene: TRBD1
v_gene: TRBV27
j_gene: TRBJ1-5
abundance: few
CDR3nt: TGTGCCAGCAGTGGACAGGGGGCAAATCAGCCCCAGCATTTT
CDR3aa: CASSGQGANQPQHF

d_gene: -
v_gene: TRBV7-9
j_gene: TRBJ2-1
abundance: -
CDR3nt: TGTGCCAGCAGCTCCCCCCCTTTCCAGCCCCAGGGTGAGCAGTTCTTC
CDR3aa: CASSSPPFQPQGEQFF

d_gene: -
v_gene: TRBV5-1
j_gene: TRBJ2-2
abundance: -
CDR3nt: TGCGCCAGCAGCTTGCAAGCCACCCAAGGTACCGGGGAGCTGTTTTTT
CDR3aa: CASSLQATQGTGELFF

d_gene: -
v_gene: TRBV30
j_gene: TRBJ2-1
abundance: -
CDR3nt: TGTGCCTGGAGTGTACAGGAGTTCTATGAGCAGTTCTTC
CDR3aa: CAWSVQEFYEQFF

d_gene: -
v_gene: TRBV19
j_gene: TRBJ1-2
abundance: many
CDR3nt: TGTGCCAGTAGTATCTCGGTCTATGGCTACACCTTC
CDR3aa: CASSISVYGYTF

d_gene: -
v_gene: TRBV5-1
j_gene: TRBJ2-1
abundance: -
CDR3nt: TGCGCCAGCAGCTTGGGCCTAGACTACAATGAGCAGTTCTTC
CDR3aa: CASSLGLDYNEQFF

d_gene: -
v_gene: TRBV3-2
j_gene: TRBJ2-7
abundance: -
CDR3nt: TGTGCCAGCAGCCAAAGGGCATACTTC
CDR3aa: CASSQRAYF

d_gene: -
v_gene: TRBV6-5
j_gene: TRBJ1-2
abundance: -
CDR3nt: TGTGCCAGCAGTTACTCTGACCCTAACTATGGCTACACCTTC
CDR3aa: CASSYSDPNYGYTF

d_gene: -
v_gene: TRBV4-3
j_gene: TRBJ1-5
abundance: -
CDR3nt: TGCGCCAGCAGCCAAGCTGTGAATCAGCCCCAGCATTTT
CDR3aa: CASSQAVNQPQHF

d_gene: -
v_gene: TRBV9
j_gene: TRBJ1-1
abundance: few
CDR3nt: TGTGCCAGCAGCGTAGGAGCAGGAGTGAACACTGAAGCTTTCTTT
CDR3aa: CASSVGAGVNTEAFF

d_gene: TRBD1
v_gene: TRBV6-6
j_gene: TRBJ2-7
abundance: -
CDR3nt: TGTGCCAGCGGGGACAGAGCCTACGAGCAGTACTTC
CDR3aa: CASGDRAYEQYF

d_gene: -
v_gene: TRBV2
j_gene: TRBJ2-1
abundance: -
CDR3nt: TGTGCCAGCAGTTATAGGGGAGATGAGCAGTTCTTC
CDR3aa: CASSYRGDEQFF

d_gene: TRBD1
v_gene: TRBV5-1
j_gene: TRBJ2-7
abundance: -
CDR3nt: TGCGCCAGCAGAGGGGTCACAGGGGGCTCCTACGAGCAGTACTTC
CDR3aa: CASRGVTGGSYEQYF

d_gene: -
v_gene: TRBV18
j_gene: TRBJ2-7
abundance: -
CDR3nt: TGTGCCAGCTCACCGGCGGGACCCTACGAGCAGTACTTC
CDR3aa: CASSPAGPYEQYF

d_gene: TRBD1
v_gene: TRBV2
j_gene: TRBJ1-1
abundance: once
CDR3nt: TGTGCCAGCAGTGAGTGGGGTCTTACAGGGGGCACTGAAGCTTTCTTT
CDR3aa: CASSEWGLTGGTEAFF

d_gene: -
v_gene: TRBV25-1
j_gene: TRBJ2-7
abundance: -
CDR3nt: TGTGCCAGCACTCAGACAGGGAGGCCCTACGAGCAGTACTTC
CDR3aa: CASTQTGRPYEQYF

d_gene: TRBD2
v_gene: TRBV10-2
j_gene: TRBJ2-2
abundance: -
CDR3nt: TGCGCCAGCCGGCCCTTGGGGACTAGCGGACCAAACACCGGGGAGCTGTTTTTT
CDR3aa: CASRPLGTSGPNTGELFF

d_gene: TRBD1
v_gene: TRBV5-6
j_gene: TRBJ1-1
abundance: -
CDR3nt: TGTGCCAGCAGCTTCCGGGACAGCAAATACCAAGCTTTCTTT
CDR3aa: CASSFRDSKYQAFF

d_gene: TRBD2
v_gene: TRBV7-2
j_gene: TRBJ2-3
abundance: -
CDR3nt: TGTGCCAGCAGCTTGGGGGAGGGCCACATGGATACGCAGTATTTT
CDR3aa: CASSLGEGHMDTQYF

d_gene: TRBD2
v_gene: TRBV7-2
j_gene: TRBJ2-1
abundance: -
CDR3nt: TGTGCCACCCTACGAGCGGGAGGGGGTGAGCAGTTCTTC
CDR3aa: CATLRAGGGEQFF

d_gene: -
v_gene: TRBV2
j_gene: TRBJ2-7
abundance: -
CDR3nt: TGTGCCAGCAGGTACCAAGTAGGCCCTCGAGGACAGACCTACGAGCAGTACTTC
CDR3aa: CASRYQVGPRGQTYEQYF

d_gene: TRBD1
v_gene: TRBV4-1
j_gene: TRBJ1-2
abundance: -
CDR3nt: TGCGCCAGCAGCCAAGTGTTTGGGACAGACTATGGCTACACCTTC
CDR3aa: CASSQVFGTDYGYTF

d_gene: TRBD1
v_gene: TRBV5-5
j_gene: TRBJ2-7
abundance: -
CDR3nt: TGTGCCAGCAGCCTCAACCCGACAGGGGGCTACGAGCAGTACTTC
CDR3aa: CASSLNPTGGYEQYF

d_gene: -
v_gene: TRBV5-1
j_gene: TRBJ2-3
abundance: -
CDR3nt: TGCGCCAGCAGCCCCCAAGGGCGCACAGATACGCAGTATTTT
CDR3aa: CASSPQGRTDTQYF

d_gene: -
v_gene: TRBV28
j_gene: TRBJ2-3
abundance: -
CDR3nt: TGTGCCAGCAAGATGAACCTGGCAGATACGCAGTATTTT
CDR3aa: CASKMNLADTQYF

d_gene: -
v_gene: TRBV15
j_gene: TRBJ2-5
abundance: -
CDR3nt: TGTGCCACCAGCAGAGATCCCCGGGGAGAGACCCAGTACTTC
CDR3aa: CATSRDPRGETQYF

d_gene: -
v_gene: TRBV5-1
j_gene: TRBJ2-3
abundance: -
CDR3nt: TGCGCCAGCAGCTTGGACAGGATATCCACAGATACGCAGTATTTT
CDR3aa: CASSLDRISTDTQYF

d_gene: -
v_gene: TRBV7-2
j_gene: TRBJ2-1
abundance: few
CDR3nt: TGTGCCAGCAGCGAACTTCCGACCTACTCCCCCTACAATGAGCAGTTCTTC
CDR3aa: CASSELPTYSPYNEQFF

d_gene: -
v_gene: TRBV11-2
j_gene: TRBJ2-2
abundance: few
CDR3nt: TGTGCCAGCAGCTGGGACCAATGGGGCACCGGGGAGCTGTTTTTT
CDR3aa: CASSWDQWGTGELFF

d_gene: -
v_gene: TRBV7-4
j_gene: TRBJ2-7
abundance: -
CDR3nt: TGTGCCAGCAGCTTAGCTGGCGTAGACTACGAGCAGTACTTC
CDR3aa: CASSLAGVDYEQYF

d_gene: -
v_gene: TRBV7-2
j_gene: TRBJ2-1
abundance: -
CDR3nt: TGTGCCAGCAGCTTATTGCCCTCCCGTCATGAGCAGTTCTTC
CDR3aa: CASSLLPSRHEQFF

d_gene: -
v_gene: TRBV4-1
j_gene: TRBJ1-5
abundance: -
CDR3nt: TGCGCCAGCAGCCAAGTTGAGGGTCAGCCCCAGCATTTT
CDR3aa: CASSQVEGQPQHF

d_gene: TRBD1
v_gene: TRBV7-8
j_gene: TRBJ1-3
abundance: -
CDR3nt: TGTGCCAGCAGCCAAAGCCGGACAGGAAGAAACACCATATATTTT
CDR3aa: CASSQSRTGRNTIYF

d_gene: -
v_gene: TRBV6-1
j_gene: TRBJ2-2
abundance: -
CDR3nt: TGTGCCAGCTGCATGGGCTTTGGGGAGCTGTTTTTT
CDR3aa: CASCMGFGELFF

d_gene: TRBD2
v_gene: TRBV4-1
j_gene: TRBJ2-1
abundance: -
CDR3nt: TGCGCCAGCAGCCAGGGGACTAGCGGGACATATGAGCAGTTCTTC
CDR3aa: CASSQGTSGTYEQFF

d_gene: -
v_gene: TRBV13
j_gene: TRBJ2-3
abundance: -
CDR3nt: TGTGCCAGCAGCTTAGGTAGCACAGATACGCAGTATTTT
CDR3aa: CASSLGSTDTQYF

d_gene: -
v_gene: TRBV9
j_gene: TRBJ2-1
abundance: -
CDR3nt: TGTGCCAGCAGCGTCGTTAGCGTCGACAATGAGCAGTTCTTC
CDR3aa: CASSVVSVDNEQFF

d_gene: -
v_gene: TRBV2
j_gene: TRBJ2-7
abundance: -
CDR3nt: TGTGCCAGCAGCGCCCTGAACTACGAGCAGTACTTC
CDR3aa: CASSALNYEQYF

d_gene: TRBD2
v_gene: TRBV2
j_gene: TRBJ2-2
abundance: -
CDR3nt: TGTGCCAGCAGACGGACTAGCGTATCGAACACCGGGGAGCTGTTTTTT
CDR3aa: CASRRTSVSNTGELFF

d_gene: TRBD2
v_gene: TRBV5-4
j_gene: TRBJ2-7
abundance: -
CDR3nt: TGTGCCAGCAGCAGAGCGGGAGTGTCCTACGAGCAGTACTTC
CDR3aa: CASSRAGVSYEQYF

d_gene: -
v_gene: TRBV18
j_gene: TRBJ2-2
abundance: -
CDR3nt: TGTGCCAGCTCACCCACAGCGAACACCGGGGAGCTGTTTTTT
CDR3aa: CASSPTANTGELFF

d_gene: -
v_gene: TRBV7-9
j_gene: TRBJ2-3
abundance: many
CDR3nt: TGTGCCAGCAGCTTAGGGCCTGATACGCAGTATTTT
CDR3aa: CASSLGPDTQYF

d_gene: TRBD1
v_gene: TRBV19
j_gene: TRBJ2-3
abundance: -
CDR3nt: TGTGCCAGTAGTAGAAAAGGACAGGGGGTGAATTTAGATACGCAGTATTTT
CDR3aa: CASSRKGQGVNLDTQYF

d_gene: -
v_gene: TRBV2
j_gene: TRBJ2-1
abundance: few
CDR3nt: TGTGCCAGCGGTGGCAATGAGCAGTTCTTC
CDR3aa: CASGGNEQFF

d_gene: -
v_gene: TRBV6-1
j_gene: TRBJ2-7
abundance: -
CDR3nt: TGTGCCAGCAACCTGGGAAAGTCCTACGAGCAGTACTTC
CDR3aa: CASNLGKSYEQYF

d_gene: -
v_gene: TRBV11-3
j_gene: TRBJ2-2
abundance: -
CDR3nt: TGTGCCAGCAGCTCCCACACCGGGGAGCTGTTTTTT
CDR3aa: CASSSHTGELFF

d_gene: -
v_gene: TRBV19
j_gene: TRBJ2-3
abundance: -
CDR3nt: TGTGCCAGTAGTATTAGGCTGGAAGATACGCAGTATTTT
CDR3aa: CASSIRLEDTQYF

d_gene: -
v_gene: TRBV7-9
j_gene: TRBJ2-5
abundance: -
CDR3nt: TGTGCCAGCACCATAATCGGGACCCAGTACTTC
CDR3aa: CASTIIGTQYF

d_gene: TRBD1
v_gene: TRBV6-1
j_gene: TRBJ1-4
abundance: -
CDR3nt: TGTGCCAGCAGCCTCGGACAGGCGGAAAAACTGTTTTTT
CDR3aa: CASSLGQAEKLFF